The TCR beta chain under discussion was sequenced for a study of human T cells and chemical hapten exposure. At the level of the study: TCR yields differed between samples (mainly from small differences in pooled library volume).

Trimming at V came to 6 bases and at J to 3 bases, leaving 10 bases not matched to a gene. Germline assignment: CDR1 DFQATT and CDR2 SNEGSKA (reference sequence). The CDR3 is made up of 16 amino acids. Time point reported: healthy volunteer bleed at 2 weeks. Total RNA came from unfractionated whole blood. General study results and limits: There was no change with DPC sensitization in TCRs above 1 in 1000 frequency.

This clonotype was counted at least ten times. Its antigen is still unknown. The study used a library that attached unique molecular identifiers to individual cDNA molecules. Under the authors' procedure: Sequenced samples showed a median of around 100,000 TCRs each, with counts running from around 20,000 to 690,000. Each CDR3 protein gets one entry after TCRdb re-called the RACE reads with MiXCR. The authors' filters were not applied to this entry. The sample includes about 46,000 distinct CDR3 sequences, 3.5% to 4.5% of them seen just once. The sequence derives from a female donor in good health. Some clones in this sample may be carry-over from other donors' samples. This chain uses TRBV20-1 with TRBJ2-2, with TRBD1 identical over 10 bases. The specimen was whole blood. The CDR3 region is CSARIKGTGDTGELFF. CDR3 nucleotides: TGCAGTGCGCGCATAAAAGGGACAGGGGACACCGGGGAGCTGTTTTTT.